Following are 10 T cell receptor beta chains from one sample sequenced in a study of CD8 T cells in Susac syndrome. Random hexamers served to reverse transcribe about 0.5 to 1 ug RNA. Each CDR3 protein gets one entry after TCRdb re-called the immunoSEQ multiplex PCR reads with MiXCR. The data hold about 50,000 distinct CDR3 sequences, with 85% to 95% observed a single time. Specimen: CD8+ T cells from PBMCs. The receptors were gathered from a human donor with multiple sclerosis.

The V call is TRBV5-1, the J call TRBJ1-1; 7 bases align to TRBD1. Germline V gene data show CDR1 as SGHRS and CDR2 as YFSETQ. The CDR3 spans 15 residues. Unmatched junction bases numbered 10, after V lost 2 bases and J lost 6 bases. CDR3 region: CASSFSGRGYSEAFF. In nucleotides, the CDR3 is TGCGCCAGCAGCTTCAGTGGCAGGGGGTACTCTGAAGCTTTCTTT.

V is TRBV30 and J is TRBJ2-1, with no clear D. CDR3 length: 15 amino acids. Trimming took 4 bases from V and 3 from J, leaving 16 bases between them. Per germline, CDR1 GTSNPN and CDR2 SVGIG (reference sequence). CDR3 amino acids: CAWTPNSNYYNEQFF. The DNA of the CDR3 is TGTGCCTGGACTCCGAACTCCAACTACTACAATGAGCAGTTCTTC.

The chain has TRBV5-6 and TRBJ1-1; perhaps TRBD1 as D (6 bases). V lost 7 bases to trimming and J lost 4 bases, with 11 bases between them. The CDR3 has 12 residues. The germline gives CDR1 SGHDT, CDR2 YYEEEE. CDR3 sequence reads: CASYRDGTEAFF. CDR3 nucleotides: TGTGCCAGCTACAGGGATGGCACTGAAGCTTTCTTT. Combining the CDR3 with reference TRBV5-6 and TRBJ1-1 gives the whole variable domain DAGVTQSPTHLIKTRGQQVTLRCSPKSGHDTVSWYQQALGQGPQFIFQYYEEEERQRGNFPDRFSGHQFPNYSSELNVNALLLGDSALYLCASYRDGTEAFFGQGTRLTVV.

This clonotype has only one observation. V and J are TRBV29-1 and TRBJ2-7, with 8 bases that match TRBD1. Unmatched junction bases numbered 6, after V lost 7 bases and J lost 4 bases. Germline lookup yields CDR1 SQVTM and CDR2 ANQGSEA. The CDR3 spans 12 residues. DNA for the CDR3: TGCAGCGGGGGACAGGATTATTACGAGCAGTACTTC. Amino acids: CSGGQDYYEQYF.

In this sample, this clonotype turned up once. The chain employs TRBV6-4 and TRBJ1-2, with D hard to call. V lost 4 bases to trimming and J lost 4 bases, with 7 bases between them. Germline loops: CDR1 MRHNA, CDR2 SNTAGT. The CDR3 length is 12 residues. In DNA form, the CDR3 reads TGTGCCAGCAGTGCTCCGACCTATGGCTACACCTTC. Protein sequence: CASSAPTYGYTF.

This chain uses TRBV5-1 with TRBJ2-1, with 7 bases that match TRBD1. This CDR3 has 15 residues. V trimming: 2 bases; J trimming: 0 bases; junction bases outside the gene matches: 2. Germline V gene data show CDR1 as SGHRS and CDR2 as YFSETQ. CDR3 nucleotide sequence: TGCGCCAGCAGCTTAACAGGGGTCTCCTACAATGAGCAGTTCTTC. Its translation is CASSLTGVSYNEQFF. Looking up the rest from reference TRBV5-1 and TRBJ2-1 gives the full variable domain: KAGVTQTPRYLIKTRGQQVTLSCSPISGHRSVSWYQQTPGQGLQFLFEYFSETQRNKGNFPGRFSGRQFSNSRSEMNVSTLELGDSALYLCASSLTGVSYNEQFFGPGTRLTVL.

The chain employs TRBV29-1 and TRBJ2-7; 7 bases align to TRBD2. Looked up from germline, CDR1 is SQVTM and CDR2 is ANQGSEA. V lost 3 bases to trimming and J lost 1 base; unmatched junction nucleotides: 9. The CDR3 runs 15 residues. CDR3 nucleotide sequence: TGCAGCGTTGAGGGGGGGACGGACACATCCTACGAGCAGTACTTC. It is translated as CSVEGGTDTSYEQYF.

The chain combines TRBV7-8 with TRBJ1-1, with D maybe TRBD1 (6 bases). Germline loops: CDR1 SGHVS, CDR2 FQNEAQ. V gave up 1 base and J gave up 6 bases, with 21 bases separating them. The CDR3 is made up of 17 amino acids. The CDR3 bases are TGTGCCAGCAGCTTAGACCCGGGGGGCCAGATAGTACCTGAAGCTTTCTTT. Translation: CASSLDPGGQIVPEAFF. Variable domain in full (rest from reference TRBV7-8 and TRBJ1-1): GAGVSQSPRYKVAKRGQDVALRCDPISGHVSLFWYQQALGQGPEFLTYFQNEAQLDKSGLPSDRFFAERPEGSVSTLKIQRTQQEDSAVYLCASSLDPGGQIVPEAFFGQGTRLTVV.

The V and J genes are TRBV4-3 and TRBJ2-2; D possibly corresponds to TRBD1 (6 bases). Germline CDR1 reads LGHNA; CDR2 reads YSLEER. The V gene lost 4 bases and the J gene lost 7 bases, with 13 bases spanning the gap. The CDR3 length is 14 residues. DNA of the CDR3: TGCGCCAGCAGCCCCCACAGGGTAATCGGGGAGCTGTTTTTT. Translation: CASSPHRVIGELFF.

The chain recombines TRBV2 with TRBJ2-7, with D possibly matching TRBD1 (5 bases). From germline, CDR1 is SNHLY and CDR2 FYNNEI. V lost 5 bases and J lost 4, with 15 bases in between. The CDR3 extends over 14 amino acids. CDR3 sequence: CASSLTELRYEQYF. The CDR3, as DNA: TGTGCCAGCAGTTTGACAGAACTCCGGTACGAGCAGTACTTC.